This TCR beta chain was found in a study of tumor and adjacent non-tumor tissue in lung cancer. Study information: Each sample yielded approximately 4.2 million productive TCRbeta reads on average. Study observations and caveats: Patients with more diverse tumor TCRs had worse survival. Top 100 clones took a larger repertoire share in normal lung. TCR diversity was significantly greater in tumor than normal lung tissue.

A modified ARM-PCR protocol with three rounds of nested PCR amplified TCRbeta. TCRdb re-called the multiplex PCR reads through MiXCR, storing one row per CDR3 protein. The table includes under 85,000 distinct CDR3 sequences, 76% detected once. On this clonotype itself: The antigen is unknown. The junction differs from germline at one of its ends, possibly a read error.

RNA was extracted from bulk tissue without any cell sorting. This non-tumor lung sample came from over 3 cm beyond the tumor edge. The CDR3 runs 14 residues. The V gene's germline CDR1 is WNHNN and CDR2 SYGVQD (reference sequence). Source material: distant non-tumor lung tissue. The chain carries TRBV10-1 and TRBJ2-1, with D perhaps TRBD2 (6 bases). This clonotype was obtained from a man in his sixties or seventies with non-small cell lung cancer. The DNA for the CDR3 is TGCGCCAGCAGTCCGGGGGACTCCTACAATGAACAGTTCTTC. It codes for CASSPGDSYNEQFF.